This entry features one T cell receptor beta chain sequence. Its antigen remains unknown. The data were taken from a study of cytomegalovirus exposure and HLA in healthy donors. Study outcomes and limitations: A later analysis showed that HLA-associated TCR beta chains had undergone more clonal expansion than equally common others. Sequencing likely caused a cluster of highly shared sequence variants. Later findings reportedly placed an Asian-associated ancestry cluster below the approximately 700-donor mean for N-insertions.

In the PCR, 60 Vbeta and 13 Jbeta primers were used. Here immunoSEQ multiplex PCR was the method, and the copy in TCRdb shows in-frame clones only, minus some. The data show around 150,000 clones, about four fifths seen once. The sample consisted of PBMCs. This clonotype originated in a man aged 25-45 years in good health and CMV-seronegative.

CDR3 residues: CASSRIQGNGANVLTF. The CDR3 nucleotides read TGTGCCAGCAGCCGTATACAGGGAAACGGGGCCAACGTCCTGACTTTC. The chain uses TRBV27 and TRBJ2-6; a possible D gene is TRBD1 (6 bases). The CDR3 extends over 16 amino acids. The V end was cut by 6 bases, the J end by 4 bases, with 16 bases between. Germline V CDR1 and CDR2: MNHEY, SMNVEV (reference sequence).